These 9 T cell receptor beta chains share one sample of origin, sequenced in a study of T cell responses to AZD1222 COVID-19 vaccine. Some clones are missing from TCRdb's copy, which holds only in-frame ones; the method was immunoSEQ multiplex PCR. This table has around 180,000 clones, 94% appearing once. Sequencing used peripheral blood, obtained 28 days after the second AZD1222 dose. The receptors stem from an adult who received the AZD1222 COVID-19 vaccine.

This clone was seen once. The V call is TRBV10-2, the J call TRBJ1-2, with 7 bases matching TRBD1. The CDR3 length is 13 residues. Germline V lookup: CDR1 WSHSY, CDR2 SAAADI. Trimming took 4 bases from V and 7 from J; bases not matched to a gene: 6. CDR3 bases: TGCGCCAGCAGTGGGCAGGGGGACTTTGGCTACACCTTC. It translates to CASSGQGDFGYTF.

This clone was seen only once. The V gene is TRBV30, the J gene TRBJ1-4, with TRBD1 as a possible D gene (5 bases). Germline-derived CDR1 and CDR2 are GTSNPN and SVGIG (reference sequence). The CDR3 extends over 15 amino acids. V was pared by 0 bases and J by 7 bases, with 15 bases between. CDR3 coding DNA: TGTGCCTGGAGTGTACTTAGGGGAAGGGGTGAAAAACTGTTTTTT. Translation: CAWSVLRGRGEKLFF.

The chain uses TRBV7-9 and TRBJ1-2, with a weak D call TRBD1 (5 bases). Germline CDR1 and CDR2: SEHNR and FQNEAQ (reference sequence). The V end lost 4 bases, the J end lost 8 bases, and 8 bases lay between the germline ends. The CDR3 totals 11 residues. This CDR3 is CASSSGSGYTF. The DNA for the CDR3 is TGTGCCAGCAGCTCAGGGAGCGGCTACACCTTC. Together with reference TRBV7-9 and TRBJ1-2, the CDR3 gives the full variable domain: DTGVSQNPRHKITKRGQNVTFRCDPISEHNRLYWYRQTLGQGPEFLTYFQNEAQLEKSRLLSDRFSAERPKGSFSTLEIQRTEQGDSAMYLCASSSGSGYTFGSGTRLTVV.

As for this clone: The same CDR3 also results from other DNA sequences found in this sample. This chain links TRBV18 with TRBJ1-6; 7 bases match TRBD1. Germline CDR1 KGHSH, CDR2 LQKENI. CDR3 length: 14 amino acids. With 6 bases clipped from V and 5 bases from J, the junction kept 4 bases outside the gene matches. The CDR3 coding sequence is TGTGCCAGCTCCCGGGACAGAAATAATTCACCCCTCCACTTT. Translated, it gives CASSRDRNNSPLHF.

This chain links TRBV18 with TRBJ1-6, with a weak D call TRBD1 (5 bases). Trimming removed 4 bases at V and 5 bases at J, with 9 bases between. The V gene's germline CDR1 is KGHSH and CDR2 LQKENI. The CDR3 spans 14 residues. The CDR3 coding sequence is TGTGCCAGCTCACTCGACAGAAATAATTCACCCCTCCACTTT. Protein sequence: CASSLDRNNSPLHF.

The V and J genes are TRBV2 and TRBJ1-1; perhaps TRBD1 as D (6 bases). Trimming stripped 7 bases from V and 1 base from J, with 13 bases between. Looked up from germline, CDR1 is SNHLY and CDR2 is FYNNEI. The CDR3 extends over 14 amino acids. For the CDR3, the DNA is TGTGCCAGCAAATACAGGGAGGAGAACACTGAAGCTTTCTTT. It yields the protein CASKYREENTEAFF.

The rearrangement links TRBV9 to TRBJ2-1; 13 nucleotides line up with TRBD2. CDR3 length: 18 residues. Germline CDR1 and CDR2: SGDLS and YYNGEE. The V segment lost 4 bases and the J segment 9 bases; nucleotides outside the gene matches: 16. This CDR3 reads CASSSKGGLAGEEGEQFF. The DNA of the CDR3 is TGTGCCAGCAGCTCCAAGGGAGGACTAGCGGGAGAAGAGGGTGAGCAGTTCTTC.

J is TRBJ1-3 and V is TRBV27; 7 nucleotides match TRBD1. V gave up 6 bases and J gave up 2 bases; unmatched junction bases: 7. CDR3 length: 15 residues. CDR1 and CDR2 from the germline V gene are MNHEY and SMNVEV (reference sequence). The CDR3 DNA reads TGTGCCAGCAGCCCTTCGACAGGGACTGGAAACACCATATATTTT. As protein: CASSPSTGTGNTIYF.

The rearrangement links TRBV6-6 to TRBJ2-7, with D perhaps given as TRBD1 or TRBD2 (5 bases each). This CDR3 comprises 13 residues. V lost 5 bases and J 2 bases, leaving 10 bases between the germline ends. In germline, CDR1 is MNHNY, CDR2 SVGAGI (reference sequence). The CDR3 nucleotides read TGTGCCAGCAGTCAGGGACGTACCTACGAGCAGTACTTC. It specifies CASSQGRTYEQYF.